This TCR beta chain was sequenced in a study of CD8 T cells in Susac syndrome. The CDR3 consists of 12 residues. CDR1 is SEHNR and CDR2 is FQNEAQ in the germline V gene (reference sequence). V lost 5 bases, J lost 8 bases, and 9 bases lay in between. An input of about 0.5 to 1 ug of RNA was subjected to reverse transcription using random hexamers. One entry per CDR3 protein results from TCRdb running MiXCR on the immunoSEQ multiplex PCR reads. This table holds 45,000 to 60,000 distinct CDR3 sequences, 93% found once. Negative isolation yielded CD4+ and CD8+ T cells, and FACS enriched TEMRA cells. The sequence was obtained from a human donor with multiple sclerosis. Sequences were obtained from CD8+ T cells from PBMCs. V usage is TRBV7-9 and J usage is TRBJ1-4; D not certain. Written as DNA, the CDR3 is TGTGCCAGCAGCCTCTCAAGGGAAAAACTGTTTTTT. Translation gives CASSLSREKLFF.